This TCR beta chain was profiled in a study of shared clonotypes between healthy human individuals (dated by TCRdb to about 2020). Concerning the study at large: The cohort comprised a couple of women and a few men aged 18 to 49 years. Per donor, leukapheresis produced somewhere between about 0.94 and 8.9 billion PBMCs. To estimate repertoire size and how much clonotypes are shared between individuals, the study performed deep sequencing of blood TCR repertoires from about 5 healthy adults. Per donor, three plates each were used for CD4 naive and CD4 memory, two for CD8 naive, and one for CD8 memory. To increase sequencing depth and limit assay-specific biases, TCR repertoire library preparation and sequencing were carried out by different laboratories using diverse techniques. The full study reports these points: Sharing across several donors was observed for approximately 5% of naive CD4, about 4% of naive CD8, 2% to 2.5% of memory CD4, and 0.4% of memory CD8 clonotypes. Estimated clonotype richness was generally larger for naive than for memory subsets. The genetic and exposure-history diversity represented was limited by the small number of donors. Clonotypes shared by all four sorted-subset donors showed higher generation probabilities than non-shared clonotypes. Pairwise subsampling indicated that sequencing depth was expected to affect the degree of clonotype sharing among donors. Even with the large sequencing depth, rarefaction of the sorted-subset datasets indicated that sequencing was incomplete. Sampling was restricted to blood, and TCR repertoires in tissues likely differ from the TCR repertoires found in blood.

For this clone: Its specific antigen is unknown. No base quality information exists; no much larger clone differs at one position.

Via the germline V gene (reference sequence), CDR1 is LNHDA and CDR2 SQIVND. Trimming at the junction amounts to 2 bases on V and 4 bases on J, and the germline ends lie 6 bases apart. From cysteine to phenylalanine, the CDR3 is 13 amino acids long. The read is trimmed to its CDR3 DNA, 39 bases read in frame from base 1. TCR CDR3 regions were amplified from genomic DNA by multiplex PCR using the deep immunoSEQ assay. Extracted genomic DNA from each cell subset was distributed evenly across all wells of several immunoSEQ 96-well plates, and each plate was treated as a replicate. Each replicate PCR for sorted subsets received 150 to 250 ng genomic DNA, equal to about 30,000 T cell genomes. The purified libraries were quantified using a Qubit 3.0 fluorometer, sized with a Bioanalyzer 2100, and then quantified again using the KAPA Library Quantification kit. A separate single-read 150-cycle Illumina NextSeq 550 flow cell was used to sequence each immunoSEQ 96-well plate. In the paper's pipeline: Because the immunoSEQ output included only junctional sequences and no quality scores, the filtering could not be the same as the filtering used for full-length reads. Sequences were annotated with PyIR, a Python wrapper for IgBLAST v1.9, using IMGT germline references to assign V/J genes and CDR3. Reads were removed for weak V/J assignments (E-value above 1e-6), missing CDR3, stop codons, out-of-frame junctions, or ambiguous translated residues. V3J clonotypes were defined by identical inferred V gene, J gene, and CDR3 amino acid sequence. Percentage overlap between repertoires was computed as shared unique clonotypes divided by the size of the smaller repertoire. Repertoire richness was assessed with RTK rarefaction, the Chao1 estimator, and Recon v2.1 estimates of unobserved clonotypes. Generation probabilities were computed with OLGA for all TCRbeta clonotypes obtained by the gDNA method from a handful of donors. Drawn from immuneACCESS, this table holds only the in-frame rearrangements with V and J called that TCRdb kept. Clones are partly lost; checked studies trace under half to an unresolved V gene and leave the rest unexplained. The V and J calls and the clone size are those of that table, but D and trimming were determined from the DNA. The sample profile shows 1.5 million to 2.5 million clones; roughly 94% of them were found once. The biggest ten clones account for more than 0.9% of the sample.

CD8 naive samples were obtained by positive selection for CCR7 among CD45RO-negative cells, yielding a CD45RA+CCR7+ population from which TemRA cells were excluded. Healthy HIV-negative adults with no recently reported acute infections or vaccinations were included as donors. All donors were Caucasian adults living in Nashville, Tennessee, USA. After blood collection by leukapheresis, PBMCs were isolated using Ficoll-Histopaque density gradient centrifugation and then cryopreserved in the vapor phase of liquid nitrogen. Analytical flow cytometry was used to check the purity and quantity of each magnetically sorted T cell population. Each sorted fraction had its genomic DNA isolated and then quantified by UV absorbance on a Nanodrop 2000c.

The chain is assembled from TRBV19 and TRBJ2-1; too little of a D gene remains to name it. Material for sequencing was naive CD8+ T cells sorted from blood. Read against the paper, the sample's cell subset or site label means: CD45RA+CCR7+. This TCR came from a man aged 18 to 30 in good health. In nucleotide form, the sequence is TGTGCCAGTAGTATAATGACTTACAATGAGCAGTTCTTC. Translated, it gives CASSIMTYNEQFF.